The rows below give T cell receptor beta chains drawn from one sample of a study of T cell changes during pregnancy in multiple sclerosis. Sequencing used immunoSEQ multiplex PCR; TCRdb keeps in-frame clones, though not all of them. The repertoire holds more than 40,000 clones, with around 93% as singletons. The input for sequencing was CD8+ T cells from peripheral blood mononuclear cells, taken in the first trimester of pregnancy. The receptor set was obtained from a female donor with multiple sclerosis, enrolled in a pregnancy study. CDR3s include the opening cysteine and the closing phenylalanine or tryptophan. D genes are given only for firm matches. A clone size is listed for some rows: how often the clone was seen (once, few, many), or a class if it is expanded.

clone_size	v_call	cdr3_length	j_call	d_call	cdr3_aa	cdr3_nt
NA	TRBV2	16	TRBJ1-6	NA	CASSETGLRWFSPLHF	TGTGCCAGCAGCGAAACCGGATTGAGGTGGTTTTCACCCCTCCACTTT
NA	TRBV5-1	16	TRBJ2-1	NA	CASSPAQGQGANEQFF	TGCGCCAGCAGCCCGGCTCAGGGTCAAGGGGCCAATGAGCAGTTCTTC
NA	TRBV7-9	15	TRBJ1-2	NA	CASSLVGAESYGYTF	TGTGCCAGCAGCTTAGTGGGGGCGGAATCATATGGCTACACCTTC
NA	TRBV9	15	TRBJ2-7	TRBD2	CASSPRAGRAYEQYF	TGTGCCAGCAGCCCCCGTGCGGGGAGGGCCTACGAGCAGTACTTC
NA	TRBV7-9	15	TRBJ1-1	NA	CASSLATGQNTEAFF	TGTGCCAGCAGCTTAGCAACAGGGCAGAACACTGAAGCTTTCTTT
NA	TRBV6-6	14	TRBJ2-3	NA	CASSPLYPGDTQYF	TGTGCCAGCAGCCCCTTGTACCCCGGAGATACGCAGTATTTT
NA	TRBV7-8	15	TRBJ2-7	TRBD2	CASSLGGRREGWQYF	TGTGCCAGCAGCTTAGGAGGGCGTAGGGAGGGTTGGCAGTACTTC
few	TRBV7-9	14	TRBJ1-2	TRBD1	CASSPGQGPYGYTF	TGTGCCAGCAGCCCCGGACAGGGGCCCTATGGCTACACCTTC
NA	TRBV19	15	TRBJ1-2	NA	CASSVPRVSPYGYTF	TGTGCCAGTAGTGTCCCCAGGGTGTCCCCATATGGCTACACCTTC
NA	TRBV19	13	TRBJ1-2	NA	CASSWAGDYGYTF	TGTGCCAGTAGTTGGGCAGGGGACTATGGCTACACCTTC
NA	TRBV5-4	15	TRBJ1-1	NA	CASSFLGTGLGGAFF	TGTGCCAGCAGCTTCCTCGGGACGGGTTTGGGGGGTGCTTTCTTT
NA	TRBV9	14	TRBJ2-1	TRBD2	CASSVGTSLNEQFF	TGTGCCAGCAGCGTGGGGACTAGCCTCAATGAGCAGTTCTTC
NA	TRBV4-3	16	TRBJ2-5	NA	CASSQDAGAIQETQYF	TGCGCCAGCAGCCAAGATGCGGGGGCAATCCAAGAGACCCAGTACTTC
once	TRBV4-1	16	TRBJ2-7	TRBD1	CASSQVGQGKSYEQYF	TGCGCCAGCAGCCAAGTAGGACAGGGGAAATCCTACGAGCAGTACTTC
once	TRBV14	16	TRBJ1-6	TRBD1	CASSHLSGTDDSPLHF	TGTGCCAGCAGCCATTTATCCGGGACAGACGATTCACCCCTCCACTTT
NA	TRBV15	14	TRBJ2-1	TRBD1	CATSKAGGYNEQFF	TGTGCCACCAGCAAGGCAGGGGGCTACAATGAGCAGTTCTTC
NA	TRBV27	15	TRBJ2-1	TRBD1	CASSSGTGLNNEQFF	TGTGCCAGCAGTTCCGGGACAGGGTTAAACAATGAGCAGTTCTTC
NA	TRBV27	14	TRBJ2-7	TRBD1	CASSLWTGANEQYF	TGTGCCAGCAGTTTATGGACAGGGGCCAACGAGCAGTACTTC
once	TRBV7-2	16	TRBJ2-1	NA	CASSLALGGKGNEQFF	TGTGCCAGCAGCTTAGCGCTCGGGGGAAAAGGGAATGAGCAGTTCTTC
NA	TRBV9	10	TRBJ2-1	NA	CASSPREKFF	TGTGCCAGCAGCCCCCGGGAGAAGTTCTTC
NA	TRBV11-2	15	TRBJ2-5	NA	CASSSSRVFGETQYF	TGTGCCAGCAGCTCCTCCAGGGTCTTTGGAGAGACCCAGTACTTC
NA	TRBV9	20	TRBJ2-6	TRBD1	CASSVVEGTDTRSGANVLTF	TGTGCCAGCAGCGTAGTTGAGGGGACAGACACCCGCTCTGGGGCCAACGTCCTGACTTTC
NA	TRBV30	15	TRBJ1-1	TRBD1	CAWSYKDRGYTEAFF	TGTGCCTGGAGTTACAAAGACAGGGGATACACTGAAGCTTTCTTT
NA	TRBV7-6	16	TRBJ2-7	TRBD2	CASSLAIAGPRGEQYF	TGTGCCAGCAGCTTAGCCATAGCGGGGCCCCGAGGGGAGCAGTACTTC
once	TRBV6-1	16	TRBJ1-5	NA	CASSEAPGVIGQPQHF	TGTGCCAGCAGTGAAGCCCCGGGGGTAATTGGCCAGCCCCAGCATTTT
NA	TRBV29-1	13	TRBJ2-1	NA	CSVDGSSYNEQFF	TGCAGCGTTGACGGTAGCTCCTACAATGAGCAGTTCTTC
NA	TRBV6-5	14	TRBJ1-4	NA	CASSETEYNEKLFF	TGTGCCAGCAGTGAAACTGAATATAATGAAAAACTGTTTTTT
NA	TRBV9	15	TRBJ2-1	NA	CASSPGGGSYNEQFF	TGTGCCAGCAGCCCCGGTGGCGGATCCTACAATGAGCAGTTCTTC
once	TRBV30	15	TRBJ2-1	TRBD2	CAWSVTSGNDNEQFF	TGTGCCTGGAGTGTAACCAGCGGGAATGACAATGAGCAGTTCTTC
NA	TRBV27	16	TRBJ1-6	NA	CASSVTTGTYNSPLHF	TGTGCCAGCAGTGTGACCACAGGGACCTATAATTCACCCCTCCACTTT
once	TRBV27	18	TRBJ1-3	NA	CASTSLMGGSSSGNTIYF	TGTGCCAGCACTTCCCTCATGGGGGGGTCCTCCTCTGGAAACACCATATATTTT
NA	TRBV27	14	TRBJ1-1	TRBD1	CASRRQGASTEAFF	TGTGCCAGCAGGCGACAGGGAGCGAGCACTGAAGCTTTCTTT
NA	TRBV6-5	13	TRBJ1-1	NA	CASSYSRTVEAFF	TGTGCCAGCAGTTACTCTCGGACAGTTGAAGCTTTCTTT
NA	TRBV9	16	TRBJ1-2	TRBD1	CASSVDPGQGSYGYTF	TGTGCCAGCAGCGTAGATCCGGGACAGGGGTCATATGGCTACACCTTC
few	TRBV6-1	13	TRBJ1-4	NA	CASSLDNEEKLFF	TGTGCCAGCAGCCTTGACAACGAAGAAAAACTGTTTTTT
NA	TRBV27	16	TRBJ1-3	NA	CASSKGQIVSGNTIYF	TGTGCCAGCAGTAAGGGGCAGATTGTCTCTGGAAACACCATATATTTT
NA	TRBV4-2	15	TRBJ2-7	TRBD1	CASSPQRGPAYEQYF	TGTGCCAGCAGCCCACAGAGGGGGCCAGCCTACGAGCAGTACTTC
NA	TRBV15	19	TRBJ2-4	TRBD1	CATSREAGTGAIGENIQYF	TGTGCCACCAGCAGAGAAGCCGGGACAGGGGCTATTGGGGAAAACATTCAGTACTTC
NA	TRBV11-2	17	TRBJ2-7	NA	CASSQDGTGLSSYEQYF	TGTGCCAGCAGCCAGGACGGAACAGGTCTCAGCTCCTACGAGCAGTACTTC